The 12 T cell receptor beta chains presented below share a single source sample, sequenced in a study of T cell responses to AZD1222 COVID-19 vaccine. TCRdb's copy holds only in-frame clones and misses some; the assay was immunoSEQ multiplex PCR. Seen here are 150,000 to 200,000 clones, roughly 92% observed once, and the top ten hold 5.1%. This specimen was peripheral blood, taken 28 days after the second AZD1222 dose. The origin of the receptors is an adult who received the AZD1222 COVID-19 vaccine.

This clone came up once. CDR3 sequence reads: CATSRDWDSPNYEQYF. The CDR3 nucleotides are TGTGCCACCAGCAGAGATTGGGACAGCCCTAACTACGAGCAGTACTTC. The rearrangement uses TRBV15 and TRBJ2-7, with 7 bases identical to TRBD1. The V and J ends lost 0 bases and 3 bases, in that order; junction bases with no gene match: 8. CDR3 size: 16 residues. The germline CDR1 and CDR2 sequences are LNHNV and YYDKDF (reference sequence). Full variable domain (missing parts from reference TRBV15 and TRBJ2-7): DAMVIQNPRYQVTQFGKPVTLSCSQTLNHNVMYWYQQKSSQAPKLLFHYYDKDFNNEADTPDNFQSRRPNTSFCFLDIRSPGLGDTAMYLCATSRDWDSPNYEQYFGPGTRLTVT.

The rearrangement joins TRBV20-1 to TRBJ1-2, with a possible D match to TRBD1 (6 bases). The CDR3 has 17 amino acids. Germline values: CDR1 DFQATT, CDR2 SNEGSKA (reference sequence). V lost 6 bases and J lost 6, with 29 bases in between. CDR3 sequence (DNA): TGCAGTGCAAGTACCGGGACACGAACCGAACTAGTCAATGGCTACACCTTC. Amino acid sequence: CSASTGTRTELVNGYTF.

The genes are TRBV29-1 and TRBJ2-1; D possibly uses TRBD1 or TRBD2 (6 bases each). CDR1 is SQVTM and CDR2 is ANQGSEA in the germline V gene. Trimming cost V 5 bases and J 3 bases, with 14 bases left between them. The CDR3 runs to 14 residues. The CDR3 sequence is CSVLIGGGYNEQFF. DNA of the CDR3: TGCAGCGTTTTGATCGGAGGGGGCTACAATGAGCAGTTCTTC.

This sequence joins TRBV7-8 and TRBJ2-7; TRBD1 matches at 9 bases. Per germline, CDR1 SGHVS and CDR2 FQNEAQ. There are 16 residues in the CDR3. V gave up 5 bases and J gave up 4 bases; unmatched junction bases: 12. The CDR3 DNA sequence: TGTGCCAGCAGCCCACAGGGGGCAAATGGTGGGTACGAGCAGTACTTC. The encoded protein is CASSPQGANGGYEQYF. The variable domain in full, with the rest retrieved from reference TRBV7-8 and TRBJ2-7, is GAGVSQSPRYKVAKRGQDVALRCDPISGHVSLFWYQQALGQGPEFLTYFQNEAQLDKSGLPSDRFFAERPEGSVSTLKIQRTQQEDSAVYLCASSPQGANGGYEQYFGPGTRLTVT.

The genes are TRBV18 and TRBJ1-2; 7 nucleotides align to TRBD1. The V gene end was trimmed by 5 bases and the J gene end by 3 bases; junction bases not matched to a gene: 6. The CDR3 loop spans 14 amino acids. Germline values: CDR1 KGHSH, CDR2 LQKENI. The CDR3 loop is CASSTRTGDYGYTF. CDR3 coding DNA: TGTGCCAGCTCAACCCGTACAGGGGACTATGGCTACACCTTC. The full variable domain, rest sourced from reference TRBV18 and TRBJ1-2, is NAGVMQNPRHLVRRRGQEARLRCSPMKGHSHVYWYRQLPEEGLKFMVYLQKENIIDESGMPKERFSAEFPKEGPSILRIQQVVRGDSAAYFCASSTRTGDYGYTFGSGTRLTVV.

This clone came up once. This rearrangement joins TRBV11-2 to TRBJ2-6; the D gene is possibly TRBD2 (6 bases). CDR1 SGHAT and CDR2 FQNNGV come from the germline V gene. The CDR3 runs 19 residues. The V gene lost 4 bases and the J gene lost 0 bases, with 19 bases spanning the gap. The CDR3 region has the DNA TGTGCCAGCAGCTCAAAACCGGGACTGAAGGCCTCTGGGGCCAACGTCCTGACTTTC. Translating it yields CASSSKPGLKASGANVLTF.

The chain joins TRBV28 to TRBJ1-2; D gene ambiguous. CDR3 length: 11 amino acids. Deletions cut 6 bases from V and 2 bases from J, with 4 bases between. Germline CDR1 reads MDHEN; CDR2 reads SYDVKM. The CDR3 reads CASSRNYGYTF. Written as DNA, the CDR3 is TGTGCCAGCAGCCGGAACTATGGCTACACCTTC.

V is TRBV7-6 and J is TRBJ1-6; TRBD1 is a possible D gene (6 bases). There are 17 residues in the CDR3. Trimming left V 2 bases short and J 9 bases short, with 20 bases between. In germline, CDR1 is SGHVS, CDR2 FNYEAQ. This CDR3 is CASSLTPSTGSGSPLHF. The CDR3 DNA reads as TGTGCCAGCAGCTTAACCCCCTCGACAGGAAGTGGTTCACCCCTCCACTTT.

This chain uses TRBV18 with TRBJ2-2; D gene unclear. Germline CDR1 KGHSH, CDR2 LQKENI. The CDR3 covers 14 residues. With 3 bases removed from V and 0 bases from J, the gap between germline ends came to 5 bases. The CDR3 loop is CASSPSANTGELFF. CDR3 sequence (DNA): TGTGCCAGCTCACCGTCCGCGAACACCGGGGAGCTGTTTTTT.

The chain joins TRBV9 to TRBJ1-3, with D possibly being TRBD1 (6 bases). Germline V gene sequence: CDR1 SGDLS, CDR2 YYNGEE. This CDR3 spans 20 amino acids. Trimming took off 0 bases at V and 0 bases at J, with 22 bases between the two ends. The CDR3 DNA follows: TGTGCCAGCAGCGTAGGTTTATGGGACATCCACACCAGCTCTGGAAACACCATATATTTT. It yields the protein CASSVGLWDIHTSSGNTIYF.

CDR3 bases: TGTGCCAGCAGCCTGGGACAGGGGTCGCCCGGGGAGCTGTTTTTT. It codes for CASSLGQGSPGELFF. The chain is built from TRBV11-2 and TRBJ2-2, with TRBD1 matching over 10 bases. This CDR3 spans 15 amino acids. V shed 5 bases and J 6 bases; nucleotides not matched to a gene: 6. Looked up from germline, CDR1 is SGHAT and CDR2 is FQNNGV.

The rearrangement uses TRBV4-1 and TRBJ1-2; D is possibly TRBD1 (5 bases). In germline, CDR1 is MGHRA, CDR2 YSYEKL. The CDR3 is 13 amino acids. Trimming took 10 bases from V and 5 from J, leaving 17 bases between them. The DNA of the CDR3 is TGCGCCATCGGGGCACCCGGGGGTTATGGCTACACCTTC. It specifies CAIGAPGGYGYTF.